Listed here is a single T cell receptor beta chain. This entry is derived from a study of control samples from healthy donors and cancer patients. Libraries were prepared by immunoSEQ multiplex PCR; TCRdb keeps only in-frame clonotypes and omits some of them. This table holds under 30,000 clones, nearly 90% found once. The CDR3 is 14 residues long. The germline V gene has CDR1 SGHNT and CDR2 YYREEE (reference sequence). The V gene end was trimmed by 4 bases and the J gene end by 5 bases; junction bases not matched to a gene: 2. This chain links TRBV5-4 with TRBJ2-1, with 11 bases aligning to TRBD2. This TCR was recovered from a female donor with melanoma. What was sequenced was formalin-fixed, paraffin-embedded tissue. The CDR3 region is CASSPGLADNEQFF. The CDR3 DNA is TGTGCCAGCAGCCCGGGACTAGCGGACAATGAGCAGTTCTTC.